This is a list of T cell receptor beta chains from one sample in a study of cytomegalovirus exposure and HLA in healthy donors. Profiling relied on immunoSEQ multiplex PCR, and the TCRdb table lists in-frame clones only, not all of them. The sample carries approximately 60,000 clones, 92% recorded once. Sequenced material: PBMCs. Every receptor here comes from a woman aged 18-29 years in good health and CMV-seronegative. Each CDR3 is given with its conserved first and last residue. Each record gives: J gene, clone size, D gene, V gene, CDR3 DNA, CDR3 protein. The D gene is left open where the match is weak. Clone size appears in some rows only: once, few, many, or a class for an expanded clone.

j_call: TRBJ1-5
clone_size: NA
d_call: NA
v_call: TRBV28
cdr3_nt: TGTGCCAGCAGGCCAGCGCGAATAAATCAGCCCCAGCATTTT
cdr3_aa: CASRPARINQPQHF

j_call: TRBJ1-1
clone_size: NA
d_call: NA
v_call: TRBV5-6
cdr3_nt: TGTGCCAGCAGCTTGGTGGTTCCGGGAACAGCGACGCGAGCTTTCTTT
cdr3_aa: CASSLVVPGTATRAFF

j_call: TRBJ2-3
clone_size: NA
d_call: NA
v_call: TRBV6-5
cdr3_nt: TGTGCCAGCAGTTCCAGGGTACCCACAGATACGCAGTATTTT
cdr3_aa: CASSSRVPTDTQYF

j_call: TRBJ1-6
clone_size: NA
d_call: NA
v_call: TRBV6-5
cdr3_nt: TGTGCCAGCAGTTTTTACCAGTCACCCCTCCACTTT
cdr3_aa: CASSFYQSPLHF

j_call: TRBJ1-5
clone_size: NA
d_call: NA
v_call: TRBV18
cdr3_nt: TGTGCCAGCTCACCGGAGGGTCAGCCCCAGCATTTT
cdr3_aa: CASSPEGQPQHF

j_call: TRBJ2-1
clone_size: NA
d_call: NA
v_call: TRBV29-1
cdr3_nt: TGCAGCGTCTTAGTAGAGGTCAATGAGCAGTTCTTC
cdr3_aa: CSVLVEVNEQFF

j_call: TRBJ1-4
clone_size: few
d_call: NA
v_call: TRBV13
cdr3_nt: TGTGCCAGCAGCTTAGCAAGTGGAGGGAGAATGTTTTTT
cdr3_aa: CASSLASGGRMFF

j_call: TRBJ2-1
clone_size: NA
d_call: TRBD2
v_call: TRBV4-2
cdr3_nt: TGTGCCAGCAGCCAAGGTCTAGCGGGGGATTACAATGAGCAGTTCTTC
cdr3_aa: CASSQGLAGDYNEQFF

j_call: TRBJ1-1
clone_size: NA
d_call: NA
v_call: TRBV7-9
cdr3_nt: TGTGCCAGCAGCTTAGTTGGACAGATGAACACTGAAGCTTTCTTT
cdr3_aa: CASSLVGQMNTEAFF

j_call: TRBJ2-2
clone_size: NA
d_call: NA
v_call: TRBV28
cdr3_nt: TGTGCCAGCAGTTCCGAGGGTCGCCACACCGGGGAGCTGTTTTTT
cdr3_aa: CASSSEGRHTGELFF

j_call: TRBJ1-1
clone_size: NA
d_call: TRBD1
v_call: TRBV7-6
cdr3_nt: TGTGCCAGCAGCTCAACCGGGACAGGGGGCACTGAAGCTTTCTTT
cdr3_aa: CASSSTGTGGTEAFF

j_call: TRBJ1-2
clone_size: NA
d_call: NA
v_call: TRBV14
cdr3_nt: TGTGCCAGCAGCCAAGGTCAGGGTTTGAGTGGCTACACCTTC
cdr3_aa: CASSQGQGLSGYTF

j_call: TRBJ1-4
clone_size: NA
d_call: TRBD1
v_call: TRBV4-1
cdr3_nt: TGCGCCAGCAGCCAGCCTCCAGGGGGAGTTAATGAAAAACTGTTTTTT
cdr3_aa: CASSQPPGGVNEKLFF

j_call: TRBJ2-3
clone_size: once
d_call: NA
v_call: TRBV28
cdr3_nt: TGTGCCAGCAGTCTCAAACCCATCCTAATCAGCGGTTATAGCACAGATACGCAGTATTTT
cdr3_aa: CASSLKPILISGYSTDTQYF

j_call: TRBJ1-1
clone_size: NA
d_call: NA
v_call: TRBV28
cdr3_nt: TGTGCCAGCAGTTTCTTGTCAGGGGTTAACACTGAAGCTTTCTTT
cdr3_aa: CASSFLSGVNTEAFF